This section outlines one TCR beta chain sequence together with its context. This sample is part of a study of blood T cell repertoires in COVID-19. Across the study: Some COVID-19 samples were acute and others convalescent; all came from the United States, Italy and Spain.

The CDR3 is 16 amino acids. Germline V CDR1 and CDR2: GTSNPN, SVGIG (reference sequence). J gave up 9 bases and V 0 bases, and 12 bases lay outside the gene matches. Per the original data handling: The assay estimated nucleated cells by amplifying reference gene primers. Data came from immunoSEQ multiplex PCR; TCRdb stores just in-frame clones and leaves some out. The D gene and trimming were derived from the DNA, and the V and J assignments and clone size from that table. The data show 200,000 to 250,000 clones, over 70% seen once. The material sequenced was peripheral blood. The J gene is TRBJ2-4, the V gene TRBV30; 9 bases are shared with TRBD2. The sequence derives from a woman aged 70-85 years with acute or convalescent COVID-19. The CDR3 DNA sequence: TGTGCCTGGAGTGTTTCAGCGGGAGGCCCGAGAGGCATTCAGTACTTC. This gives the protein CAWSVSAGGPRGIQYF.